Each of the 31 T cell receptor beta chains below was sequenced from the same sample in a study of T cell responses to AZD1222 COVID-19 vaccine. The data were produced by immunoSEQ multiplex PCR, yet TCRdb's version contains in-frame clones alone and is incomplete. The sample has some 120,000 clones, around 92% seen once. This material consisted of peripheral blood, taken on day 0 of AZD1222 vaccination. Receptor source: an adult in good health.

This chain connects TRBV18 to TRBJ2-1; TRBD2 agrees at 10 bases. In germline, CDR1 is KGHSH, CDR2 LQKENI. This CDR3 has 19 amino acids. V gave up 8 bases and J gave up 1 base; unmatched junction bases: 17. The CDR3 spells CASDPGLAEIPRSYNEQFF. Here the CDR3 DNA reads TGTGCCAGCGACCCCGGACTAGCGGAAATACCCAGGTCCTACAATGAGCAGTTCTTC.

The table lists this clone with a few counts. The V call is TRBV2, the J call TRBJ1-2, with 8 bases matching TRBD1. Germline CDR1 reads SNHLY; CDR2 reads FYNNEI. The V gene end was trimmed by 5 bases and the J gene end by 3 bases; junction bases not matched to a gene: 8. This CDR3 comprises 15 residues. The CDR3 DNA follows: TGTGCCAGCAGTCTACAGGGGGTCACAGACTATGGCTACACCTTC. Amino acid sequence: CASSLQGVTDYGYTF. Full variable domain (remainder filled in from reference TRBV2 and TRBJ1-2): EPEVTQTPSHQVTQMGQEVILRCVPISNHLYFYWYRQILGQKVEFLVSFYNNEISEKSEIFDDQFSVERPDGSNFTLKIRSTKLEDSAMYFCASSLQGVTDYGYTFGSGTRLTVV.

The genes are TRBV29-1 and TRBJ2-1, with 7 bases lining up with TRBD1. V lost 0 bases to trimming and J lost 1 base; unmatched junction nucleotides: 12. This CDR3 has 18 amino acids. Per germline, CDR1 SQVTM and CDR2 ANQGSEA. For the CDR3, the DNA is TGCAGCGTTGAAGATATCCCGACGACAGGGAGTTCCTACAATGAGCAGTTCTTC. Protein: CSVEDIPTTGSSYNEQFF.

The CDR3 reads CASSFTGDYGYTF. CDR3 DNA sequence: TGTGCCAGCAGCTTCACTGGGGACTATGGCTACACCTTC. The chain combines TRBV5-5 with TRBJ1-2; D gene uncertain. This CDR3 contains 13 residues. Deletions cut 2 bases from V and 3 bases from J, with 8 bases between. Germline loops: CDR1 SGHKS, CDR2 YYEKEE (reference sequence). Full variable domain (missing parts from reference TRBV5-5 and TRBJ1-2): DAGVTQSPTHLIKTRGQQVTLRCSPISGHKSVSWYQQVLGQGPQFIFQYYEKEERGRGNFPDRFSARQFPNYSSELNVNALLLGDSALYLCASSFTGDYGYTFGSGTRLTVV.

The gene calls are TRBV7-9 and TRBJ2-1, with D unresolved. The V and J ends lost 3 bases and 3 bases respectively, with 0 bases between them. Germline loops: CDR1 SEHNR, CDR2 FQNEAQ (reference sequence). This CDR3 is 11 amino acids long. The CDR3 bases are TGTGCCAGCAGCTTCTACAATGAGCAGTTCTTC. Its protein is CASSFYNEQFF.

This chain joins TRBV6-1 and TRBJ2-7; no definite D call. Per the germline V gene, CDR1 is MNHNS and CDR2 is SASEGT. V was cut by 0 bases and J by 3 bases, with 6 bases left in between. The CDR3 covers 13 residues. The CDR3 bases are TGTGCCAGCAGTGAAGCCCCCAGCTACGAGCAGTACTTC. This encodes CASSEAPSYEQYF.

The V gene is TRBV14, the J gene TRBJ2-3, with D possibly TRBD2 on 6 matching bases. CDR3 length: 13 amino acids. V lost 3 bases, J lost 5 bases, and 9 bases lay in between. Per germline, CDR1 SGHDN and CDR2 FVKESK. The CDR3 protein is CASSHRTKDTQYF. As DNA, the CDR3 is TGTGCCAGCAGCCATCGGACTAAAGATACGCAGTATTTT.

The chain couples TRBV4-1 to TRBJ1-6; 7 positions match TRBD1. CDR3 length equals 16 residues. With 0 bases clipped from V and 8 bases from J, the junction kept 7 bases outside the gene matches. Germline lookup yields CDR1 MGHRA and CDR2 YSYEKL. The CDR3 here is CASSQDTTGEDSPLHF. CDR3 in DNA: TGCGCCAGCAGCCAAGATACTACAGGGGAGGATTCACCCCTCCACTTT.

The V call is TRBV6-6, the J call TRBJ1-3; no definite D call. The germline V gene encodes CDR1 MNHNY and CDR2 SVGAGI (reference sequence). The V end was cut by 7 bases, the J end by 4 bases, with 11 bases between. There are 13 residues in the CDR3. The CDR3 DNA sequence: TGTGCCAGCACCAATCGGCAGGGAAACACCATATATTTT. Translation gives CASTNRQGNTIYF.

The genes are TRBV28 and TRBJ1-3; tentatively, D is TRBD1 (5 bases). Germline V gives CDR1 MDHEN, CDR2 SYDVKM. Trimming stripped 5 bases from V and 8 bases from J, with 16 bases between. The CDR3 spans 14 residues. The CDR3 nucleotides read TGTGCCAGCAGTCCCTCTGGGGGGGTACACACCATATATTTT. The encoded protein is CASSPSGGVHTIYF.

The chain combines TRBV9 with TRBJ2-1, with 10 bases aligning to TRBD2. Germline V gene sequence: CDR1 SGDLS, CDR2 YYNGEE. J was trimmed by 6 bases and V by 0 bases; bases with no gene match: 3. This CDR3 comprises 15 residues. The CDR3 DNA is TGTGCCAGCAGCGTAGCCAGCGGGAGGGCCAATGAGCAGTTCTTC. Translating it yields CASSVASGRANEQFF.

CDR3 amino acids: CASSLNRGYTF. Here the CDR3 DNA reads TGTGCCAGCAGCTTGAATCGGGGCTACACCTTC. The chain is built from TRBV5-6 and TRBJ1-2, with D unclear. The CDR3 covers 11 residues. From germline, CDR1 is SGHDT and CDR2 YYEEEE. V gave up 1 base and J gave up 8 bases, with 6 bases separating them.

The CDR3 sequence: CASSADRNTEAFF. Written as DNA, the CDR3 is TGTGCCAGCAGCGCGGACAGGAACACTGAAGCTTTCTTT. The chain links TRBV11-2 to TRBJ1-1; maybe TRBD1 (6 bases). Trimming shortened V by 5 bases and J by 1 base, and 8 bases separated the two germline ends. Per germline, CDR1 SGHAT and CDR2 FQNNGV. CDR3 size: 13 residues. Full variable domain (outside the CDR3, taken from reference TRBV11-2 and TRBJ1-1): EAGVAQSPRYKIIEKRQSVAFWCNPISGHATLYWYQQILGQGPKLLIQFQNNGVVDDSQLPKDRFSAERLKGVDSTLKIQPAKLEDSAVYLCASSADRNTEAFFGQGTRLTVV.

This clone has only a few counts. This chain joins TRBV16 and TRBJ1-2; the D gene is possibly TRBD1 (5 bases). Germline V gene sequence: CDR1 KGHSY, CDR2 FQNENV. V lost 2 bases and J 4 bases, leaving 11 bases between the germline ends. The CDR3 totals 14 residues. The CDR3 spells CASSQGAGSYGYTF. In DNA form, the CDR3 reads TGTGCCAGCAGCCAAGGAGCAGGGAGCTATGGCTACACCTTC.

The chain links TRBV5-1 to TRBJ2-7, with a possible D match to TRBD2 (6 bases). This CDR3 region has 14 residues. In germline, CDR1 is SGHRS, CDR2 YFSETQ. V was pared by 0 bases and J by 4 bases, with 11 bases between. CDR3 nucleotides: TGCGCCAGCAGCTTGGAACGGGACTGGTACGAGCAGTACTTC. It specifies CASSLERDWYEQYF.

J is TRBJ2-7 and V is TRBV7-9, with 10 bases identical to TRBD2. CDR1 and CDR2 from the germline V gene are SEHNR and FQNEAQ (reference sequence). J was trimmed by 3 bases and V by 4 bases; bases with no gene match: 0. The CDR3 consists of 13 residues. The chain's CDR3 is CASSSSGSYEQYF. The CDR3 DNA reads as TGTGCCAGCAGCTCTAGCGGGAGCTACGAGCAGTACTTC.

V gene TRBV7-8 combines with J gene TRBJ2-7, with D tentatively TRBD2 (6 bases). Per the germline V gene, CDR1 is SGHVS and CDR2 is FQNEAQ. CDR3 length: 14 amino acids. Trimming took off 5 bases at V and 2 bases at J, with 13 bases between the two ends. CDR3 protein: CASSPSSGPYEQYF. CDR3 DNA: TGTGCCAGCAGCCCCTCGAGCGGGCCCTACGAGCAGTACTTC.

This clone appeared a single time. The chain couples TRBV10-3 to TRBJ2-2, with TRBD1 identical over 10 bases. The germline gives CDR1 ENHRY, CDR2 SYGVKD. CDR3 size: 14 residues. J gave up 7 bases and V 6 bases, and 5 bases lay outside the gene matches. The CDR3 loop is CAIRGTGADGELFF. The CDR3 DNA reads TGTGCCATCAGGGGGACAGGGGCAGACGGGGAGCTGTTTTTT.

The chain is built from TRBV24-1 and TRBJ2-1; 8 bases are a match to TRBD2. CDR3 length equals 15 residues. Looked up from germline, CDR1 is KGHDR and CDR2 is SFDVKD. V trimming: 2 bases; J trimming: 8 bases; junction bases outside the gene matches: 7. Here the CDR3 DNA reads TGTGCCACCAGTGATTACGGGAGGGGTAAGGATGAGCAGTTCTTC. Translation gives CATSDYGRGKDEQFF.

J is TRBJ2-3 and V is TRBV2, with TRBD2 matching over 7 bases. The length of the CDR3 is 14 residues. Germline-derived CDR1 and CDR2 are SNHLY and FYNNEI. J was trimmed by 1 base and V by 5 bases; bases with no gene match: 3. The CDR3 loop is CASSSGMGTDTQYF. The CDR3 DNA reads TGTGCCAGCAGTAGCGGGATGGGCACAGATACGCAGTATTTT.

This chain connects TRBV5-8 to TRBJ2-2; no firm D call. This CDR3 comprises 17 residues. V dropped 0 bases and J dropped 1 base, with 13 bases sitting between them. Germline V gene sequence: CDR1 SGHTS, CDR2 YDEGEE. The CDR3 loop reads CASSLGPRKGNTGELFF. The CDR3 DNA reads TGTGCCAGCAGCTTGGGGCCGAGAAAAGGGAACACCGGGGAGCTGTTTTTT. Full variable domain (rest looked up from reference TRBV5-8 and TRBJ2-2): EAGVTQSPTHLIKTRGQQATLRCSPISGHTSVYWYQQALGLGLQFLLWYDEGEERNRGNFPPRFSGRQFPNYSSELNVNALELEDSALYLCASSLGPRKGNTGELFFGEGSRLTVL.

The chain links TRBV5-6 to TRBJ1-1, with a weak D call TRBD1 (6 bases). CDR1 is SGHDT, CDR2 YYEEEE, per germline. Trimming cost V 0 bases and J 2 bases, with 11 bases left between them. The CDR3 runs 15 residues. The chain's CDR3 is CASSLGGHLNTEAFF. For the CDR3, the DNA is TGTGCCAGCAGCTTGGGGGGGCACCTCAACACTGAAGCTTTCTTT.

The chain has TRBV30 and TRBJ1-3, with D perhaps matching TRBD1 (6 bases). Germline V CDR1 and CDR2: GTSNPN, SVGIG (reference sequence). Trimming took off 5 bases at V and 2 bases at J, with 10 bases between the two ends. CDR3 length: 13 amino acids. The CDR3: CAWGGGPGNTIYF. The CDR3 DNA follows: TGTGCCTGGGGCGGGGGCCCTGGAAACACCATATATTTT. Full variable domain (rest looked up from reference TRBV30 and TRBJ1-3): SQTIHQWPATLVQPVGSPLSLECTVEGTSNPNLYWYRQAAGRGLQLLFYSVGIGQISSEVPQNLSASRPQDRQFILSSKKLLLSDSGFYLCAWGGGPGNTIYFGEGSWLTVV.

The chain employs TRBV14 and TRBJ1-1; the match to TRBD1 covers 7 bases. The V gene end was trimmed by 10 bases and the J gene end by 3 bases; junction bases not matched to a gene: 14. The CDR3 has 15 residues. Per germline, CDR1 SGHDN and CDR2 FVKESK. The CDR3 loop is CANSKIGQGDTEAFF. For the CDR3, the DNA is TGTGCCAACTCGAAGATCGGGCAGGGGGACACTGAAGCTTTCTTT.

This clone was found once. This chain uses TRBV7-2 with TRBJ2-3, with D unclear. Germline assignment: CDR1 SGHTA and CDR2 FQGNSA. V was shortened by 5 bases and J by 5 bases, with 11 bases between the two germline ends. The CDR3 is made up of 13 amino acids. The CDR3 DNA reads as TGTGCCAGCAGCCTCGTATTTGGAGATACGCAGTATTTT. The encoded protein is CASSLVFGDTQYF.

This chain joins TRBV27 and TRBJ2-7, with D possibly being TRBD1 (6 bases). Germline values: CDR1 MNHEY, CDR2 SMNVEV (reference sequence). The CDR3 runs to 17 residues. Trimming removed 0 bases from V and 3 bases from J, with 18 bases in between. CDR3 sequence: CASSLSHGQNEYYEQYF. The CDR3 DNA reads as TGTGCCAGCAGTTTATCTCACGGACAGAACGAATACTACGAGCAGTACTTC.

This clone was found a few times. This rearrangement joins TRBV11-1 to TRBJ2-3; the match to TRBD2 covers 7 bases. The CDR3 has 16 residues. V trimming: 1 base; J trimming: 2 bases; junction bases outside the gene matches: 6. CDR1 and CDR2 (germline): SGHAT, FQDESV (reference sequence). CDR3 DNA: TGTGCCAGCAGCTTAGTCGGGGGGACCCCCACAGATACGCAGTATTTT. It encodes CASSLVGGTPTDTQYF.

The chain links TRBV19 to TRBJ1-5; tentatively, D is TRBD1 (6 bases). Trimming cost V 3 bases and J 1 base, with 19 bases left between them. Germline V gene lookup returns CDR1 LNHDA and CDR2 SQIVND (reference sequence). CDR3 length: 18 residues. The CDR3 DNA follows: TGTGCCAGTAGTATCTCATACAGGGACGGGGTAAGCAATCAGCCCCAGCATTTT. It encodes CASSISYRDGVSNQPQHF.

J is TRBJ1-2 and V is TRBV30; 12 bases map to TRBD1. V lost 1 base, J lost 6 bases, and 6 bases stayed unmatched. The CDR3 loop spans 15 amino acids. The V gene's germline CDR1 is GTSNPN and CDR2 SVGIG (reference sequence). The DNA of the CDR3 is TGTGCCTGGAGTGCCCGTGGGACAGGGGGCAATGGCTACACCTTC. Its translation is CAWSARGTGGNGYTF.

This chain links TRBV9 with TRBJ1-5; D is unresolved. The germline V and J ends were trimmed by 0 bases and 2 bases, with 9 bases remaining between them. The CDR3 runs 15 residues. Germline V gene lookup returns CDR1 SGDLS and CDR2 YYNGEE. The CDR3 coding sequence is TGTGCCAGCAGCGTAGGGGGAGGGCGCAATCAGCCCCAGCATTTT. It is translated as CASSVGGGRNQPQHF.

CDR3 region: CASSQQGARSGTDTQYF. In DNA, the CDR3 is TGTGCCAGCAGCCAACAGGGGGCGAGGTCCGGCACAGATACGCAGTATTTT. The gene calls are TRBV6-2 or TRBV6-3 and TRBJ2-3, with TRBD1 matching over 9 bases. Germline-derived CDR1 and CDR2 are MNHEY and SVGEGT. This CDR3 has 17 amino acids. Trimming at V came to 6 bases and at J to 1 base, leaving 11 bases not matched to a gene.